A selection of T cell receptor beta chains follows, all from one sample in a study of T cell changes during pregnancy in multiple sclerosis. Here immunoSEQ multiplex PCR was the method, and the copy in TCRdb shows in-frame clones only, minus some. The table records some 50,000 clones, roughly 92% of them present only once. The sample was peripheral blood, taken after pregnancy. The receptors were sampled from a female donor with multiple sclerosis, enrolled in a pregnancy study. The CDR3 runs from the conserved cysteine through the conserved F or W. A D gene is named only where the DNA matches it firmly. Rows may omit the clone size; those that give it use once, few, many or a size class.

V: TRBV4-1; D: TRBD1; J: TRBJ2-3; size: NA; CDR3: CASSRTGTGGTDTQYF; DNA: TGCGCCAGCAGCCGAACCGGGACAGGGGGCACAGATACGCAGTATTTT
V: TRBV2; D: TRBD1; J: TRBJ1-2; size: NA; CDR3: CASSGDRQGAIDGYTF; DNA: TGTGCCAGCAGTGGAGATAGACAGGGGGCGATCGATGGCTACACCTTC
V: TRBV10-3; D: NA; J: TRBJ1-1; size: NA; CDR3: CAISELPGALNTEAFF; DNA: TGTGCCATCAGTGAGTTGCCAGGGGCCTTGAACACTGAAGCTTTCTTT
V: TRBV4-1; D: NA; J: TRBJ1-2; size: NA; CDR3: CASSQDDTYGYTF; DNA: TGCGCCAGCAGCCAAGATGACACCTATGGCTACACCTTC
V: TRBV4-1; D: NA; J: TRBJ1-5; size: few; CDR3: CASSQGTGNQPQHF; DNA: TGCGCCAGCAGCCAAGGGACGGGGAATCAGCCCCAGCATTTT
V: TRBV25-1; D: NA; J: TRBJ1-2; size: NA; CDR3: CASSESGSQSNYGYTF; DNA: TGTGCCAGCAGTGAGTCAGGCAGCCAATCTAACTATGGCTACACCTTC
V: TRBV30; D: NA; J: TRBJ1-4; size: NA; CDR3: CAWSGGGSNEKLFF; DNA: TGTGCCTGGAGTGGAGGGGGTTCTAATGAAAAACTGTTTTTT
V: TRBV21-1; D: NA; J: TRBJ2-1; size: NA; CDR3: CASSGKTGRNEQFF; DNA: TGTGCCAGCAGCGGCAAGACAGGGCGGAATGAGCAGTTCTTC
V: TRBV7-2; D: TRBD1; J: TRBJ1-2; size: NA; CDR3: CASSIQGASNYGYTF; DNA: TGTGCCAGCAGTATACAGGGGGCGTCTAACTATGGCTACACCTTC
V: TRBV25-1; D: NA; J: TRBJ1-1; size: NA; CDR3: CASLTGGTEAFF; DNA: TGTGCCAGCCTAACTGGAGGGACTGAAGCTTTCTTT
V: TRBV6-5; D: TRBD2; J: TRBJ2-4; size: NA; CDR3: CASRGGIAKNIQYF; DNA: TGTGCCAGCCGGGGGGGCATAGCCAAAAACATTCAGTACTTC
V: TRBV18; D: NA; J: TRBJ2-2; size: NA; CDR3: CASSLLESRTGELFF; DNA: TGTGCCAGCTCACTACTAGAAAGTCGCACCGGGGAGCTGTTTTTT
V: TRBV2; D: TRBD1; J: TRBJ2-1; size: NA; CDR3: CASSLDRGGYNEQFF; DNA: TGTGCCAGCAGCCTCGACAGGGGAGGCTACAATGAGCAGTTCTTC
V: TRBV7-3; D: TRBD2; J: TRBJ2-3; size: NA; CDR3: CASSPSGGSSDTQYF; DNA: TGTGCCAGCAGCCCAAGCGGGGGTAGCTCAGATACGCAGTATTTT
V: TRBV27; D: NA; J: TRBJ1-5; size: NA; CDR3: CASSLQAKNSNQPQHF; DNA: TGTGCCAGCAGTTTGCAGGCTAAAAATTCCAATCAGCCCCAGCATTTT
V: TRBV4-3; D: TRBD1; J: TRBJ1-2; size: NA; CDR3: CASSSTGRDYGYTF; DNA: TGCGCCAGCAGCTCGACAGGGCGGGACTATGGCTACACCTTC
V: TRBV4-3; D: NA; J: TRBJ2-7; size: once; CDR3: CASSLLLQSSYEQYF; DNA: TGCGCCAGCAGCCTACTACTCCAGAGCTCCTACGAGCAGTACTTC
V: TRBV7-3; D: TRBD1; J: TRBJ1-1; size: NA; CDR3: CASSYAPTGFSTEAFF; DNA: TGTGCCAGCAGCTACGCCCCGACAGGGTTCTCGACTGAAGCTTTCTTT
V: TRBV19; D: NA; J: TRBJ1-3; size: NA; CDR3: CASSISEAGNTIYF; DNA: TGTGCCAGTAGTATCTCGGAGGCTGGAAACACCATATATTTT
V: TRBV4-2; D: NA; J: TRBJ2-2; size: NA; CDR3: CASSQAGVNTGELFF; DNA: TGTGCCAGCAGCCAAGCGGGGGTAAACACCGGGGAGCTGTTTTTT
V: TRBV7-2; D: TRBD1; J: TRBJ2-7; size: NA; CDR3: CASSTDRDYEQYF; DNA: TGTGCCAGCAGCACCGACAGGGACTACGAGCAGTACTTC
V: TRBV5-4; D: TRBD1; J: TRBJ1-3; size: NA; CDR3: CASSQGVQGQGNTIYF; DNA: TGTGCCAGCAGCCAGGGGGTTCAGGGGCAGGGAAACACCATATATTTT
V: TRBV6-1; D: NA; J: TRBJ2-3; size: NA; CDR3: CASSDERISTDTQYF; DNA: TGTGCCAGCAGTGACGAGCGGATTAGCACAGATACGCAGTATTTT
V: TRBV15; D: NA; J: TRBJ2-5; size: few; CDR3: CATSREGGQETQYF; DNA: TGTGCCACCAGCAGAGAGGGGGGGCAGGAGACCCAGTACTTC
V: TRBV4-3; D: TRBD1; J: TRBJ2-7; size: NA; CDR3: CASSQDEGTGFGEQYF; DNA: TGCGCCAGCAGCCAAGATGAAGGGACAGGGTTTGGCGAGCAGTACTTC
V: TRBV10-2; D: TRBD2; J: TRBJ2-5; size: NA; CDR3: CASVGTSGKKETQYF; DNA: TGCGCCAGCGTGGGGACTAGCGGGAAAAAAGAGACCCAGTACTTC
V: TRBV5-1; D: NA; J: TRBJ2-1; size: NA; CDR3: CASSPGVLGAYNEQFF; DNA: TGCGCCAGCAGCCCAGGGGTGCTGGGGGCTTACAATGAGCAGTTCTTC
V: TRBV7-2; D: NA; J: TRBJ2-7; size: NA; CDR3: CASRYRGSSYEQYF; DNA: TGTGCCAGCAGATATCGGGGAAGCTCCTACGAGCAGTACTTC
V: TRBV10-1; D: NA; J: TRBJ1-5; size: NA; CDR3: CASIGIPGPQHF; DNA: TGCGCCAGCATTGGTATCCCAGGGCCCCAGCATTTT
V: TRBV9; D: NA; J: TRBJ1-4; size: NA; CDR3: CASSVGPSEISGKLFF; DNA: TGTGCCAGCAGCGTAGGCCCTTCTGAGATCTCGGGAAAACTGTTTTTT
V: TRBV9; D: TRBD2; J: TRBJ2-3; size: NA; CDR3: CASSVVSGGGATDTQYF; DNA: TGTGCCAGCAGCGTAGTATCCGGCGGGGGGGCCACAGATACGCAGTATTTT
V: TRBV30; D: TRBD1; J: TRBJ2-2; size: NA; CDR3: CAWKDRDRNTGELFF; DNA: TGTGCCTGGAAGGACCGGGACAGAAACACCGGGGAGCTGTTTTTT
V: TRBV7-8; D: TRBD2; J: TRBJ2-1; size: NA; CDR3: CASSLRERGGLENEQFF; DNA: TGTGCCAGCAGCTTAAGGGAGCGGGGGGGCCTTGAGAATGAGCAGTTCTTC
V: TRBV9; D: NA; J: TRBJ2-1; size: NA; CDR3: CASSVGPSGNSLGHEQFF; DNA: TGTGCCAGCAGCGTAGGTCCTTCGGGGAACTCCCTCGGGCATGAGCAGTTCTTC
V: TRBV7-6; D: TRBD2; J: TRBJ2-1; size: NA; CDR3: CASSLASGGANEQFF; DNA: TGTGCCAGCAGCTTAGCTAGCGGGGGGGCGAATGAGCAGTTCTTC
V: TRBV6-1; D: TRBD1; J: TRBJ2-1; size: once; CDR3: CASSEWTGVPYNEQFF; DNA: TGTGCCAGCAGTGAATGGACAGGGGTCCCCTACAATGAGCAGTTCTTC
V: TRBV7-3; D: TRBD2; J: TRBJ2-1; size: NA; CDR3: CASSPIAGGQLSTYNEQFF; DNA: TGTGCCAGCAGCCCTATAGCGGGGGGGCAACTATCAACCTACAATGAGCAGTTCTTC
V: TRBV30; D: NA; J: TRBJ2-7; size: once; CDR3: CAWSPQGAEQYF; DNA: TGTGCCTGGAGCCCTCAGGGCGCCGAGCAGTACTTC
V: TRBV29-1; D: NA; J: TRBJ1-4; size: NA; CDR3: CSVRVNEKLFF; DNA: TGCAGCGTTCGTGTTAATGAAAAACTGTTTTTT
V: TRBV6-4; D: TRBD2; J: TRBJ2-2; size: NA; CDR3: CASSVSGDTGELFF; DNA: TGTGCCAGCAGTGTTAGCGGGGACACCGGGGAGCTGTTTTTT
V: TRBV12-5; D: TRBD1; J: TRBJ2-5; size: once; CDR3: CASGLVTGQGVSRPRETQYF; DNA: TGTGCTAGTGGTTTGGTAACTGGACAGGGGGTATCTCGCCCAAGGGAGACCCAGTACTTC
V: TRBV9; D: NA; J: TRBJ1-1; size: NA; CDR3: CASSVGGSHTEAFF; DNA: TGTGCCAGCAGCGTAGGGGGCTCTCACACTGAAGCTTTCTTT